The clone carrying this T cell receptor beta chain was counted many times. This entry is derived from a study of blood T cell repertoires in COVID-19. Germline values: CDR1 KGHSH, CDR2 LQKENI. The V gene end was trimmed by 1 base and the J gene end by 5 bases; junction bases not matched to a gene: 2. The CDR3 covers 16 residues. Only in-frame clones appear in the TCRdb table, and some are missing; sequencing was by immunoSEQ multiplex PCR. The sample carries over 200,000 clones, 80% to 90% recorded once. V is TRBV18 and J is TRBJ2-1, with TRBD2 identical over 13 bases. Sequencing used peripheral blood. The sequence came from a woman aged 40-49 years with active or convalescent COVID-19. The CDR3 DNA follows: TGTGCCAGCTCACCACTGGGACTAGCGGGGAACAATGAGCAGTTCTTC. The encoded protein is CASSPLGLAGNNEQFF.